This TCR beta chain was found in a study of T cell responses to AZD1222 COVID-19 vaccine. This table comes from immunoSEQ multiplex PCR, and its TCRdb copy is limited to in-frame clones, with some not included. The table includes fewer than 130,000 clones, roughly 90% detected once. Second-dose intervals of approximately 4 or approximately 12 weeks were pooled. The CDR3 sequence is 13 residues long. CDR1 and CDR2 from the germline V gene are SQVTM and ANQGSEA. V was shortened by 6 bases and J by 0 bases, with 9 bases between the two germline ends. As to this clone: As yet, its antigen is unknown.

Whole-study results and caveats: Spike-spanning, vaccine-associated CD4 TCRs were dominant at 160-218 and 743-854. Vaccination with two AZD1222 doses was followed by a rise in Spike-specific TCR breadth and depth.

The V and J genes are TRBV29-1 and TRBJ1-3; D unresolved. The origin of this receptor is an adult who received the AZD1222 COVID-19 vaccine. Specimen: peripheral blood, collected 28 days after the second AZD1222 dose. The CDR3 bases are TGCAGCGTCGGATGGGACTCTGGAAACACCATATATTTT. Its translation is CSVGWDSGNTIYF.